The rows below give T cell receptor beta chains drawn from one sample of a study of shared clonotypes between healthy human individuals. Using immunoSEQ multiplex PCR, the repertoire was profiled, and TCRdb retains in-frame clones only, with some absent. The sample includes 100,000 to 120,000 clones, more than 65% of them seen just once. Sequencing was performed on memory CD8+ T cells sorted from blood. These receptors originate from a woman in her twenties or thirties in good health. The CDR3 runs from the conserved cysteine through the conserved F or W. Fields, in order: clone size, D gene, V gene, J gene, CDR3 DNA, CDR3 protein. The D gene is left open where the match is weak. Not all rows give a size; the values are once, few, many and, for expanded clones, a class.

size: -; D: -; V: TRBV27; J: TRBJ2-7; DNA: TGTGCCAGCAGTACTCCGGTGGGTGCCTCCTACGAGCAGTACTTC; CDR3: CASSTPVGASYEQYF
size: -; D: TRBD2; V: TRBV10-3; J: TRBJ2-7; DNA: TGTGCCATCAGTGAGTCTTGGCGGGAGTTTTACGAGCAGTACTTC; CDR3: CAISESWREFYEQYF
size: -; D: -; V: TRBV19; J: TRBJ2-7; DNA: TGTGCCAGTAGTTTGGACAGTTCCTACGAGCAGTACTTC; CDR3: CASSLDSSYEQYF
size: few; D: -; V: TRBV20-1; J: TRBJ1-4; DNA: TGCAGTGCTCCCCCGGGGGAAAAACTGTTTTTT; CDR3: CSAPPGEKLFF
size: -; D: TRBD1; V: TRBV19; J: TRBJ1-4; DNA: TGTGCCAGTAGTATGGGACAGCCTAATGAAAAACTGTTTTTT; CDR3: CASSMGQPNEKLFF
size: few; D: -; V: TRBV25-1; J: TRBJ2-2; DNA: TGTGCCAGCAGTGAGAACCGGGATAGGGCCGGGGAGCTGTTTTTT; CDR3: CASSENRDRAGELFF
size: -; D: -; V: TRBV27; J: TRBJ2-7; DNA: TGTGCCAGCAGTTTATCTAGGGCCGGCGAGCAGTACTTC; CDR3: CASSLSRAGEQYF
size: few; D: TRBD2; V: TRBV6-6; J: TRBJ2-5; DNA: TGTGCCAGCAGTTATGCGGGACTAGCGGGAGTGGAGACCCAGTACTTC; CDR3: CASSYAGLAGVETQYF
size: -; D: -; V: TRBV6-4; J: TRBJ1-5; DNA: TGTGCCAGCAGTGAACGACCGCTGCTGCCCCAGCATTTT; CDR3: CASSERPLLPQHF
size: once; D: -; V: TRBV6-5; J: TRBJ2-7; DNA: TGTGCCAGCAGTTGCCCGTGGCAGGGTGGGTCCTACGAGCAGTACTTC; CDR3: CASSCPWQGGSYEQYF